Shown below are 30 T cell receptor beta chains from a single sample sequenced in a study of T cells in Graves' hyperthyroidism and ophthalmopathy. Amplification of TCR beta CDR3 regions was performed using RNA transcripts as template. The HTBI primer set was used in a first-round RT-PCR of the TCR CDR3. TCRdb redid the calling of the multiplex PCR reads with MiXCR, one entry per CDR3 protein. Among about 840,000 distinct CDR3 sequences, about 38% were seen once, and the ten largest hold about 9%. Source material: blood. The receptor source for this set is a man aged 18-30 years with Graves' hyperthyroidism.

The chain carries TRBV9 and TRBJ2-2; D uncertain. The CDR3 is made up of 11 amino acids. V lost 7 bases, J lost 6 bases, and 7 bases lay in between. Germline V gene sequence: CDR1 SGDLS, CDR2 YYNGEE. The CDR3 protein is CASRMAGELFF. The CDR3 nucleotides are TGTGCCAGCCGCATGGCCGGGGAGCTGTTTTTT.

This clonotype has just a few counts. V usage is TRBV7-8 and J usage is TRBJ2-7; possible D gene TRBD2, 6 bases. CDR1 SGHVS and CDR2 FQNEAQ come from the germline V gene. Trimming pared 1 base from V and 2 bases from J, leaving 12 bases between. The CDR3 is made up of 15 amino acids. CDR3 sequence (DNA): TGTGCCAGCAGCTTAGGCGGGGATCTTACCTACGAGCAGTACTTC. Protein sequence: CASSLGGDLTYEQYF.

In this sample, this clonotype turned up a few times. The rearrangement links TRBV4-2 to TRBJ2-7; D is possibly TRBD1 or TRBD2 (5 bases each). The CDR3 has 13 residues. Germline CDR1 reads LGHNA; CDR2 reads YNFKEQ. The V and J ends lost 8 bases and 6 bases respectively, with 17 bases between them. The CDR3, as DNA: TGTGCCAGCGGATCTGGGGGAGCACCCGAGCAGTACTTC. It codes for CASGSGGAPEQYF.

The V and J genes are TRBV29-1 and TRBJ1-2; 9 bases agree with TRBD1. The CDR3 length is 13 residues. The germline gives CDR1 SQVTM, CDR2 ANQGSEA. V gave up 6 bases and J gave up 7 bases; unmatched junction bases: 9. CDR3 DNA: TGCAGCGTCGTACTACAGGGGGCGTTTGGCTACACCTTC. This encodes CSVVLQGAFGYTF.

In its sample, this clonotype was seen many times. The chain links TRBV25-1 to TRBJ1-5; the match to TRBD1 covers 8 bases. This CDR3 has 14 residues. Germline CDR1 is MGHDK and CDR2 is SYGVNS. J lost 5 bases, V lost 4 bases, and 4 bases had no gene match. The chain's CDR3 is CASSATGVHQPQHF. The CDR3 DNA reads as TGTGCCAGCAGTGCGACAGGGGTACATCAGCCCCAGCATTTT.

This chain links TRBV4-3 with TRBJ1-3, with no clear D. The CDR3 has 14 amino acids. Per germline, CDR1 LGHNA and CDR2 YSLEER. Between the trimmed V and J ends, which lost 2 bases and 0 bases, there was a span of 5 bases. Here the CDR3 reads CASSQPYSGNTIYF. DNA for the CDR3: TGCGCCAGCAGCCAACCCTACTCTGGAAACACCATATATTTT.

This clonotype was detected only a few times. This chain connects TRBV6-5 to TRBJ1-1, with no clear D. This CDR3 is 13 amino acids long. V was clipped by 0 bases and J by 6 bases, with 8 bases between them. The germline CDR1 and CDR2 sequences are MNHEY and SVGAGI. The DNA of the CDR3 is TGTGCCAGCAGTTACTCGGCGGGCGCTGAAGCTTTCTTT. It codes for CASSYSAGAEAFF.

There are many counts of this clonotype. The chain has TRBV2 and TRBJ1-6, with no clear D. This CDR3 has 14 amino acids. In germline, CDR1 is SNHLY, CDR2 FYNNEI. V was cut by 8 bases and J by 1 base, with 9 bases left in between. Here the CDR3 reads CASVERSYNSPLHF. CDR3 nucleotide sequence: TGTGCCAGCGTAGAGAGATCCTATAATTCACCCCTCCACTTT.

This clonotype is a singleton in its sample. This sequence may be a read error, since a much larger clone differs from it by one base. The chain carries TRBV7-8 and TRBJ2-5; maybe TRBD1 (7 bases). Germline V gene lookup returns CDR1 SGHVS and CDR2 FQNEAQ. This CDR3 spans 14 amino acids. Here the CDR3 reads CASSPTGRQETPYF. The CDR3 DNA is TGTGCCAGCAGCCCGACAGGGAGGCAAGAGACCCCGTACTTC. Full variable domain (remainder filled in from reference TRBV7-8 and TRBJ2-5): GAGVSQSPRYKVAKRGQDVALRCDPISGHVSLFWYQQALGQGPEFLTYFQNEAQLDKSGLPSDRFFAERPEGSVSTLKIQRTQQEDSAVYLCASSPTGRQETPYFGPGTRLLVL.

For the CDR3, the DNA is TGTGCCAGCAGCCAGGCCCTAGGAGGGGACACCGGGGAGCTGTTTTTT. Its translation is CASSQALGGDTGELFF. This sequence joins TRBV19 and TRBJ2-2, with TRBD2 as a possible D gene (6 bases). The CDR3 covers 16 residues. Germline CDR1 is LNHDA and CDR2 is SQIVND (reference sequence). Trimming took 9 bases from V and 3 from J, leaving 20 bases between them. The complete variable domain, with remaining parts taken from reference TRBV19 and TRBJ2-2, reads DGGITQSPKYLFRKEGQNVTLSCEQNLNHDAMYWYRQDPGQGLRLIYYSQIVNDFQKGDIAEGYSVSREKKESFPLTVTSAQKNPTAFYLCASSQALGGDTGELFFGEGSRLTVL.

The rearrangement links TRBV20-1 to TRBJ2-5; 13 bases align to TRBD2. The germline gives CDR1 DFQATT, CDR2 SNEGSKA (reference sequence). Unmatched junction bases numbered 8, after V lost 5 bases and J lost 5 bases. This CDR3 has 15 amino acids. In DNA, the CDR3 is TGCAGTGCTTTAACTAGCGGGGGGGCAGGGGAGACCCAGTACTTC. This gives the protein CSALTSGGAGETQYF.

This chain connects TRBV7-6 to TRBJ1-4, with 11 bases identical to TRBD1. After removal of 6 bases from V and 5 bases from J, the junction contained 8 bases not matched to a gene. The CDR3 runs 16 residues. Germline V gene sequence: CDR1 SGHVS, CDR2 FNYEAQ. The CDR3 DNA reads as TGTGCCAGCAGACCGCGGGACAGGGGGTCCAATGAAAAACTGTTTTTT. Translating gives CASRPRDRGSNEKLFF.

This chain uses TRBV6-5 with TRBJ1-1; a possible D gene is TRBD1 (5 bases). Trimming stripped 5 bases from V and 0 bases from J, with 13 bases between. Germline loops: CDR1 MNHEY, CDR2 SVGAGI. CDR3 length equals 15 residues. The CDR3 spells CASSRGRPMNTEAFF. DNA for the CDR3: TGTGCCAGCAGTAGGGGACGGCCCATGAACACTGAAGCTTTCTTT.

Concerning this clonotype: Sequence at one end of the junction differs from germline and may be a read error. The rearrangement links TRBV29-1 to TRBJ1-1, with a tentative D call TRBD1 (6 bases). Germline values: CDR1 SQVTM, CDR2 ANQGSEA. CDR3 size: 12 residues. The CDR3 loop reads CSVVLWDTEAFF. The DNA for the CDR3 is TGCAGCGTGGTTCTGTGGGACACCGAAGCTTTCTTT. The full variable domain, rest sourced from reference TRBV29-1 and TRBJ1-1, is SAVISQKPSRDICQRGTSLTIQCQVDSQVTMMFWYRQQPGQSLTLIATANQGSEATYESGFVIDKFPISRPNLTFSTLTVSNMSPEDSSIYLCSVVLWDTEAFFGQGTRLTVV.

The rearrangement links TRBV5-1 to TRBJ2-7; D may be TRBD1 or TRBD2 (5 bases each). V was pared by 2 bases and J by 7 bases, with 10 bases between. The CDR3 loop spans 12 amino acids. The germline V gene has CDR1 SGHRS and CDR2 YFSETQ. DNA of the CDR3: TGCGCCAGCAGCTTCGACGGGGCTGAGCAGTACTTC. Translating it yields CASSFDGAEQYF.

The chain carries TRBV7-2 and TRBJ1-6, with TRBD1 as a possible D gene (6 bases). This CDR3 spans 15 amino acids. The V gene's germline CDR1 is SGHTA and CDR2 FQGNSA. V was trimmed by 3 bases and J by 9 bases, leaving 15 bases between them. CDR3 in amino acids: CASSLSRGGISPLHF. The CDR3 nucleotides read TGTGCCAGCAGCTTGTCTAGGGGGGGGATTTCACCCCTCCACTTT.

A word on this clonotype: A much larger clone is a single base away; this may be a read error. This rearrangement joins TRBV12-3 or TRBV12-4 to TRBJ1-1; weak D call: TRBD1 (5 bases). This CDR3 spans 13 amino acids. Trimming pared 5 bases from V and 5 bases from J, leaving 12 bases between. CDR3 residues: CASSPGPDTEAFF. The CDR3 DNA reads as TGTGCCAGCAGTCCAGGGCCGGATACTGAAGCTTTCTTT.

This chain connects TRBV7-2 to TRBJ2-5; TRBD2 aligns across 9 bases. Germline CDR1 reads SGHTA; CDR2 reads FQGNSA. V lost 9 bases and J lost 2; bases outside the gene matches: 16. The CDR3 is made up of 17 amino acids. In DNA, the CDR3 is TGTGCCAGGCCTACTGGCGGGAGGGCCGTGAAACAAGAGACCCAGTACTTC. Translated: CARPTGGRAVKQETQYF.

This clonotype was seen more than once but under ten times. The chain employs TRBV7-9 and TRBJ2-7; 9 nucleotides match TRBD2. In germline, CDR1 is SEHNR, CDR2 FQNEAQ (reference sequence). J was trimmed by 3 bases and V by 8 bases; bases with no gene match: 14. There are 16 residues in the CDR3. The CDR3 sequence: CASHRGAASGNYEQYF. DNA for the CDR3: TGTGCCAGCCATAGAGGGGCTGCTAGCGGGAACTACGAGCAGTACTTC.

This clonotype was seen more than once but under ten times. The CDR3 DNA reads as TGTGCCAGCGGGTACGGGGATCAGCCCCAGCATTTT. This encodes CASGYGDQPQHF. The rearrangement joins TRBV12-3 or TRBV12-4 to TRBJ1-5; D remains ambiguous. Trimming stripped 8 bases from V and 5 bases from J, with 10 bases between. The CDR3 contains 12 residues.

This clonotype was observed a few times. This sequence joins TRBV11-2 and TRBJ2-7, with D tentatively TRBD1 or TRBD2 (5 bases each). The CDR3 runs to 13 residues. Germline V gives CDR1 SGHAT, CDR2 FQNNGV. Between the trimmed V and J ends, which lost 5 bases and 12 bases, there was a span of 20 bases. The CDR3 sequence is CASSPEGRGPGYF. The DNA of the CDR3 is TGTGCCAGCAGCCCAGAGGGTCGGGGCCCCGGGTACTTC.

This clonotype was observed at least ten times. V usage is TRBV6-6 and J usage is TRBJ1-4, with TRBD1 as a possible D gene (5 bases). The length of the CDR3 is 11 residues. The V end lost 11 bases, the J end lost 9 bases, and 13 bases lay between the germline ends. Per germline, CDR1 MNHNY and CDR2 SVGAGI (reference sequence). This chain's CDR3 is CALKEGKKLFF. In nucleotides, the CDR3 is TGTGCCTTGAAGGAGGGGAAAAAACTGTTTTTT.

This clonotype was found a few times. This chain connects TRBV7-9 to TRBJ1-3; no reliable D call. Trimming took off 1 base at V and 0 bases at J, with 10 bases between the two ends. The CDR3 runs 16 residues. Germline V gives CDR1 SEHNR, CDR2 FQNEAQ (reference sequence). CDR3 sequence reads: CASSLDRGYSGNTIYF. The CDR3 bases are TGTGCCAGCAGCTTAGACCGGGGTTACTCTGGAAACACCATATATTTT.

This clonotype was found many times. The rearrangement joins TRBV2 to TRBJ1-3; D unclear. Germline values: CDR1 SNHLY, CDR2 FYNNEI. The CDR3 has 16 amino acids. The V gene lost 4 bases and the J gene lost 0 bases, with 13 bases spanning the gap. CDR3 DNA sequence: TGTGCCAGCAGTGCCCGGACGGTTAGCTCTGGAAACACCATATATTTT. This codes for CASSARTVSSGNTIYF. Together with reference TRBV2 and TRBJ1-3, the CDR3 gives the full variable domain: EPEVTQTPSHQVTQMGQEVILRCVPISNHLYFYWYRQILGQKVEFLVSFYNNEISEKSEIFDDQFSVERPDGSNFTLKIRSTKLEDSAMYFCASSARTVSSGNTIYFGEGSWLTVV.

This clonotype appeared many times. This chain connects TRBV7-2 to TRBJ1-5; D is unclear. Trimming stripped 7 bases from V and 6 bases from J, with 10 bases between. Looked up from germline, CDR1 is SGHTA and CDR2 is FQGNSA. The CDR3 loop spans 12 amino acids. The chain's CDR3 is CASTSGIQPQHF. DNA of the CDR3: TGTGCCAGCACCTCTGGTATTCAGCCCCAGCATTTT.

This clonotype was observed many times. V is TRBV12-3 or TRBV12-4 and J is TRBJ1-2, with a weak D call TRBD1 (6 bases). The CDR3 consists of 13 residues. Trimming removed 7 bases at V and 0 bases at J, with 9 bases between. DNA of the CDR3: TGTGCCAGCACGGGACACTCTAACTATGGCTACACCTTC. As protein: CASTGHSNYGYTF.

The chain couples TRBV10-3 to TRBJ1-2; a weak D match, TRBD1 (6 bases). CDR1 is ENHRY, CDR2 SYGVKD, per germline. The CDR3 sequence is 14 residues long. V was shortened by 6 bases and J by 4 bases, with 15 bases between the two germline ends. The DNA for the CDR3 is TGTGCCATCAGGTTACAGGGCACCACCTATGGCTACACCTTC. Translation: CAIRLQGTTYGYTF.

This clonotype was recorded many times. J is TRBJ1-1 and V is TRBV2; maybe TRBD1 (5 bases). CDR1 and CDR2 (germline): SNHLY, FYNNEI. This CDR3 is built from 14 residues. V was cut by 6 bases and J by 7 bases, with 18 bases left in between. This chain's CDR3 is CASRPTAMQGEAFF. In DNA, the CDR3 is TGTGCCAGCAGACCCACCGCCATGCAGGGTGAAGCTTTCTTT.

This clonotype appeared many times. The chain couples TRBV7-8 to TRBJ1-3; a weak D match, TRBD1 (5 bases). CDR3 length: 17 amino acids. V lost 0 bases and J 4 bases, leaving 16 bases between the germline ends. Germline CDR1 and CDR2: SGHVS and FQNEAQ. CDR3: CASSLALSGASGNTIYF. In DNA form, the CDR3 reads TGTGCCAGCAGCTTAGCGCTCAGCGGGGCGTCGGGAAACACCATATATTTT.

This CDR3 is CASIHDGAQHF. CDR3 in DNA: TGTGCCAGCATCCACGATGGGGCCCAGCATTTT. The V gene is TRBV6-5, the J gene TRBJ1-5; D is uncertain. Germline V gives CDR1 MNHEY, CDR2 SVGAGI. With 7 bases removed from V and 11 bases from J, the gap between germline ends came to 12 bases. The CDR3 has 11 residues.